The 18 T cell receptor beta chains below all came from one sample that was sequenced in a study of T-cell memory formation after mild COVID-19. TCRdb ran MiXCR on the 5' RACE reads and lists one entry per CDR3 protein. The sample has about 400,000 distinct CDR3 sequences, over 13% seen once; the top ten hold roughly a fifth. Sequencing was performed on PBMCs or a T cell subset sorted from them (not recorded which). These receptors came from a man between 18 and 35 years old who had mild COVID-19 (a few samples of this study predate the infection). Cell type and time point are not known.

The genes are TRBV6-5 and TRBJ1-1; D not resolved. The CDR3 is made up of 12 amino acids. CDR1 and CDR2 from the germline V gene are MNHEY and SVGAGI. Trimming cost V 0 bases and J 7 bases, with 6 bases left between them. The CDR3 DNA reads as TGTGCCAGCAGTTACTCAGGATTTGAAGCTTTCTTT. Its protein is CASSYSGFEAFF.

This clonotype was observed many times. This chain links TRBV10-3 with TRBJ2-7; possibly TRBD1 or TRBD2 for D (6 bases each). CDR3 length equals 13 residues. V was cut by 8 bases and J by 7 bases, with 18 bases left in between. From germline, CDR1 is ENHRY and CDR2 SYGVKD. The CDR3 DNA reads TGTGCCATCTCCCAGGGGTTAGGAGGGGAGCAGTACTTC. It specifies CAISQGLGGEQYF.

The chain couples TRBV7-2 to TRBJ1-2, with TRBD1 identical over 8 bases. Unmatched junction bases numbered 8, after V lost 5 bases and J lost 6 bases. Germline V gives CDR1 SGHTA, CDR2 FQGNSA. This CDR3 has 14 amino acids. This CDR3 reads CASSPNRQGNGYTF. In nucleotides, the CDR3 is TGTGCCAGCAGCCCCAACAGACAGGGGAATGGCTACACCTTC.

This clonotype has more than one count but fewer than ten. The V and J genes are TRBV18 and TRBJ2-3, with TRBD2 matching 15 bases. Germline trimming cut 0 bases from V and 10 bases from J; bases unmatched to any gene: 2. The CDR3 totals 15 residues. Germline CDR1 and CDR2: KGHSH and LQKENI. CDR3 in DNA: TGTGCCAGCTCACCACCGGGACTAGCGGGGGGTCCGCAGTATTTT. The encoded protein is CASSPPGLAGGPQYF.

V is TRBV5-1 and J is TRBJ1-1; D gene ambiguous. Germline values: CDR1 SGHRS, CDR2 YFSETQ. Trimming cost V 2 bases and J 0 bases, with 14 bases left between them. The CDR3 has 16 amino acids. CDR3 DNA sequence: TGCGCCAGCAGCTTCCGCGGCGGGCTAATGAACACTGAAGCTTTCTTT. Residues: CASSFRGGLMNTEAFF. Filled out from reference TRBV5-1 and TRBJ1-1, the complete variable domain reads KAGVTQTPRYLIKTRGQQVTLSCSPISGHRSVSWYQQTPGQGLQFLFEYFSETQRNKGNFPGRFSGRQFSNSRSEMNVSTLELGDSALYLCASSFRGGLMNTEAFFGQGTRLTVV.

The V and J genes are TRBV4-3 and TRBJ1-2; D may be TRBD1 (6 bases). The CDR3 is made up of 13 amino acids. Germline values: CDR1 LGHNA, CDR2 YSLEER. Trimming cost V 0 bases and J 9 bases, with 11 bases left between them. The CDR3 spells CASSQERQARYTF. As DNA, the CDR3 is TGCGCCAGCAGCCAAGAAAGACAGGCCCGCTACACCTTC.

This clonotype was seen a handful of times. This chain joins TRBV5-5 and TRBJ2-5, with D unclear. The CDR3 extends over 14 amino acids. CDR1 and CDR2 (germline): SGHKS, YYEKEE (reference sequence). V gave up 0 bases and J gave up 10 bases, with 16 bases separating them. CDR3 sequence: CASSLAVQSGDQYF. The CDR3 DNA reads as TGTGCCAGCAGCTTGGCAGTGCAGTCTGGAGACCAGTACTTC.

Notes on this clonotype: One end of the junction fails to match germline, which may point to a read error. The rearrangement uses TRBV7-2 and TRBJ1-2, with 7 bases identical to TRBD1. This CDR3 contains 14 residues. Germline V CDR1 and CDR2: SGHTA, FQGNSA. The CDR3 nucleotides are TGTGACAGCAGCACCCGGGACAGAGCCTATGGCTACACCTTC. This encodes CDSSTRDRAYGYTF. Full variable domain (rest looked up from reference TRBV7-2 and TRBJ1-2): GAGVSQSPSNKVTEKGKDVELRCDPISGHTALYWYRQSLGQGLEFLIYFQGNSAPDKSGLPSDRFSAERTGGSVSTLTIQRTQQEDSAVYLCDSSTRDRAYGYTFGSGTRLTVV.

The CDR3 reads CSSRRADTQYF. CDR3 sequence (DNA): TGCAGCTCAAGGAGGGCGGATACGCAGTATTTT. The chain joins TRBV29-1 to TRBJ2-3, with a tentative D call TRBD2 (6 bases). The germline V gene has CDR1 SQVTM and CDR2 ANQGSEA. The V gene lost 8 bases and the J gene lost 6 bases, with 12 bases spanning the gap. The CDR3 has 11 amino acids.

The chain employs TRBV9 and TRBJ2-3; the D gene could be TRBD1 or TRBD2 (6 bases each). V lost 0 bases, J lost 2 bases, and 10 bases lay in between. Germline V gene sequence: CDR1 SGDLS, CDR2 YYNGEE. The CDR3 is 15 amino acids. CDR3 coding DNA: TGTGCCAGCAGCGTAGTTTCGGGGGCCACAGATACGCAGTATTTT. Encoded protein: CASSVVSGATDTQYF.

This clonotype was found many times. At one end the junction does not follow the germline gene, possibly because of a read error. The CDR3, as DNA: TGTGCTAGCAGCTTCGGGACAGGGGACATTCAGTACTTC. It is translated as CASSFGTGDIQYF. The chain combines TRBV7-7 with TRBJ2-4; 10 positions agree with TRBD1. The CDR3 contains 13 residues. CDR1 and CDR2 from the germline V gene are SSHAT and FNYEAQ (reference sequence). Full variable domain (missing parts from reference TRBV7-7 and TRBJ2-4): GAGVSQSPRYKVTKRGQDVTLRCDPISSHATLYWYQQALGQGPEFLTYFNYEAQPDKSGLPSDRFSAERPEGSISTLTIQRTEQRDSAMYRCASSFGTGDIQYFGAGTRLSVL.

The chain couples TRBV6-6 to TRBJ1-4; D is unresolved. Germline lookup yields CDR1 MNHNY and CDR2 SVGAGI (reference sequence). The germline V and J ends were trimmed by 2 bases and 7 bases, with 14 bases remaining between them. This CDR3 contains 15 residues. For the CDR3, the DNA is TGTGCCAGCAGTTACAGCGAGTTCGTTCGTGAAAAACTGTTTTTT. Amino acids: CASSYSEFVREKLFF.

This clonotype turned up a few times. The chain is built from TRBV2 and TRBJ2-7, with 10 nucleotides matching TRBD2. With 4 bases clipped from V and 7 bases from J, the junction kept 7 bases outside the gene matches. Germline V gives CDR1 SNHLY, CDR2 FYNNEI. This CDR3 is 14 amino acids long. This CDR3 reads CASSVAAGGQEQYF. In DNA form, the CDR3 reads TGTGCCAGCAGTGTGGCAGCGGGGGGGCAGGAGCAGTACTTC.

This clonotype occurred a few times. The chain joins TRBV7-9 to TRBJ2-7; 11 bases line up with TRBD1. V shed 5 bases, J shed 6 bases, and the junction held 12 bases outside the gene matches. Germline V gene data show CDR1 as SEHNR and CDR2 as FQNEAQ (reference sequence). The CDR3 runs to 16 residues. CDR3 residues: CASSPGGDRGFLEQYF. Here the CDR3 DNA reads TGTGCCAGCAGCCCCGGAGGGGACAGGGGGTTTCTCGAGCAGTACTTC.

This clonotype was seen ten or more times. The rearrangement joins TRBV7-9 to TRBJ1-2; 8 bases map to TRBD1. Germline CDR1 is SEHNR and CDR2 is FQNEAQ (reference sequence). This CDR3 has 15 residues. Unmatched junction bases numbered 10, after V lost 6 bases and J lost 4 bases. The DNA for the CDR3 is TGTGCCAGCAGACCCGGACAGGGAGAATCCTATGGCTACACCTTC. Amino acids: CASRPGQGESYGYTF.

V and J are TRBV20-1 and TRBJ1-2, with 10 bases identical to TRBD1. The ends lost 6 bases at V and 8 bases at J; junction bases unmatched: 9. In germline, CDR1 is DFQATT, CDR2 SNEGSKA (reference sequence). The CDR3 runs to 13 residues. The chain's CDR3 is CSASGTGVAGYTF. The DNA of the CDR3 is TGCAGTGCATCCGGGACAGGGGTGGCGGGCTACACCTTC.

This clonotype was seen ten or more times. V usage is TRBV20-1 and J usage is TRBJ2-3; 10 bases are shared with TRBD2. Looked up from germline, CDR1 is DFQATT and CDR2 is SNEGSKA (reference sequence). The CDR3 consists of 15 residues. Trimming removed 5 bases from V and 5 bases from J; junction bases left unmatched: 10. The chain's CDR3 is CSAADSGGAGDTQYF. CDR3 bases: TGCAGTGCTGCAGACAGCGGGGGGGCGGGAGATACGCAGTATTTT.

This rearrangement joins TRBV18 to TRBJ1-2; no definite D call. The CDR3 runs 14 residues. Trimming pared 4 bases from V and 4 bases from J, leaving 13 bases between. Per the germline V gene, CDR1 is KGHSH and CDR2 is LQKENI. The CDR3 loop reads CASSRLRNTYGYTF. CDR3 in DNA: TGTGCCAGCTCACGCCTCCGTAATACCTATGGCTACACCTTC.